One sample yielded the 5 T cell receptor beta chains listed below, sequenced in a study of blood T cell repertoires in COVID-19. Data came from immunoSEQ multiplex PCR; TCRdb stores just in-frame clones and leaves some out. The sample shows some 180,000 clones, roughly nine tenths of them seen only once. Source material: peripheral blood. The receptors come from a man in his 70s with active or convalescent COVID-19.

The chain employs TRBV19 and TRBJ2-6; no definite D call. Germline assignment: CDR1 LNHDA and CDR2 SQIVND (reference sequence). The CDR3 length is 15 residues. Trimming stripped 3 bases from V and 4 bases from J, with 10 bases between. This chain's CDR3 is CASSIPWAGANVLTF. CDR3 nucleotides: TGTGCCAGTAGTATCCCCTGGGCCGGGGCCAACGTCCTGACTTTC.

The chain is built from TRBV7-8 and TRBJ1-2; D remains ambiguous. Trimming stripped 1 base from V and 0 bases from J, with 6 bases between. The germline CDR1 and CDR2 sequences are SGHVS and FQNEAQ. The length of the CDR3 is 14 residues. The CDR3 spells CASSLDRANYGYTF. CDR3 nucleotides: TGTGCCAGCAGCTTAGACAGAGCTAACTATGGCTACACCTTC.

V gene TRBV2 combines with J gene TRBJ1-5, with D possibly matching TRBD1 (5 bases). CDR1 and CDR2 from the germline V gene are SNHLY and FYNNEI. The CDR3 extends over 12 amino acids. The V gene lost 10 bases and the J gene lost 7 bases, with 14 bases spanning the gap. The CDR3 bases are TGTGCCACCCGGGGGGAACGGCAGCCCCAGCATTTT. As protein: CATRGERQPQHF.

This chain connects TRBV19 to TRBJ1-1, with D hard to call. The V gene's germline CDR1 is LNHDA and CDR2 SQIVND (reference sequence). This CDR3 is 16 amino acids long. Deletions cut 7 bases from V and 0 bases from J, with 18 bases between. CDR3 protein: CASTLETAGLNTEAFF. The DNA for the CDR3 is TGTGCCAGTACCCTTGAGACGGCAGGCTTGAACACTGAAGCTTTCTTT.

The V and J genes are TRBV29-1 and TRBJ1-1, with 7 bases identical to TRBD1. With V trimmed by 7 bases and J by 0 bases, 5 bases remained unmatched. Germline V gives CDR1 SQVTM, CDR2 ANQGSEA. This CDR3 is built from 13 residues. CDR3 loop: CSGQGSLNTEAFF. In DNA, the CDR3 is TGCAGCGGACAGGGAAGCTTGAACACTGAAGCTTTCTTT.